This T cell receptor beta chain is drawn from a study of T cells in Graves' hyperthyroidism and ophthalmopathy. Notes on the study in general: Blood held most thyroid clonotypes expanded above 0.001 frequency.

CDR1 and CDR2 from the germline V gene are KGHSH and LQKENI. The CDR3 has 15 amino acids. V lost 0 bases and J 3 bases, leaving 12 bases between the germline ends. In its sample, this clonotype was seen many times. Its antigen is not known. It was RNA transcripts that yielded the amplified TCR beta CDR3 regions. First-round RT-PCR of the TCR CDR3 relied on the HTBI primer set. MiXCR, run by TCRdb on the multiplex PCR reads, gives a single entry per CDR3 protein. This table holds more than 650,000 distinct CDR3 sequences, 12% to 15% found once. This clonotype was obtained from a woman between 18 and 29 years old with Graves' hyperthyroidism. Material for sequencing was blood. The V call is TRBV18, the J call TRBJ2-7; D remains unclear. This CDR3 is CASSPPDRVGYEQYF. The CDR3 DNA follows: TGTGCCAGCTCACCACCTGATCGCGTCGGCTACGAGCAGTACTTC.